These 28 T cell receptor beta chains were all obtained from the same sample, sequenced in a study of blood T cell repertoires in COVID-19. Some clones are missing from TCRdb's copy, which holds only in-frame ones; the method was immunoSEQ multiplex PCR. In the table there are fewer than 400,000 clones, about 88% of which are singletons. The sample comprised peripheral blood. The receptors here all came from a human donor in a cohort sampled during active COVID-19.

This clone has a single count. V and J are TRBV19 and TRBJ2-6; TRBD2 might be the D (5 bases). The CDR3 length is 16 residues. Looked up from germline, CDR1 is LNHDA and CDR2 is SQIVND (reference sequence). Trimming removed 3 bases at V and 4 bases at J, with 13 bases between. CDR3 DNA: TGTGCCAGTAGTATGGGCCTCACGGGAGGGGCCAACGTCCTGACTTTC. Translation gives CASSMGLTGGANVLTF.

This sequence joins TRBV6-6 and TRBJ2-7; TRBD1 might be the D (6 bases). Trimming took off 6 bases at V and 4 bases at J, with 16 bases between the two ends. The CDR3 contains 14 residues. Germline V lookup: CDR1 MNHNY, CDR2 SVGAGI (reference sequence). CDR3 in amino acids: CASSRTTGIYEQYF. The CDR3 nucleotides are TGTGCCAGCAGCCGCACAACAGGGATTTACGAGCAGTACTTC.

This clone turned up a few times. This sequence joins TRBV24-1 and TRBJ1-3; TRBD1 might be the D (5 bases). V was trimmed by 4 bases and J by 4 bases, leaving 10 bases between them. The CDR3 covers 14 residues. CDR1 is KGHDR and CDR2 is SFDVKD in the germline V gene. The CDR3 DNA reads TGTGCCACCAGTGAGCAGGGTGTAGGAAACACCATATATTTT. As protein: CATSEQGVGNTIYF.

This clone was detected only once. The rearrangement joins TRBV30 to TRBJ2-7; 10 bases align to TRBD2. The length of the CDR3 is 12 residues. Germline V lookup: CDR1 GTSNPN, CDR2 SVGIG (reference sequence). The J segment lost 5 bases and the V segment lost 3 bases, leaving 1 base of the junction unmatched. Written as DNA, the CDR3 is TGTGCCTGGAGGCTAGCGGGGGACGAGCAGTACTTC. It is translated as CAWRLAGDEQYF.

V is TRBV5-8 and J is TRBJ2-1; 7 bases are shared with TRBD1. The length of the CDR3 is 16 residues. The V gene's germline CDR1 is SGHTS and CDR2 YDEGEE. With V trimmed by 10 bases and J by 4 bases, 17 bases remained unmatched. In nucleotides, the CDR3 is TGTGCCTCCCTCCTACAGGGGAAGGTCGGATACAATGAGCAGTTCTTC. Encoded protein: CASLLQGKVGYNEQFF.

This chain uses TRBV29-1 with TRBJ2-5; 9 bases agree with TRBD1. J was trimmed by 4 bases and V by 7 bases; bases with no gene match: 7. Germline assignment: CDR1 SQVTM and CDR2 ANQGSEA. The CDR3 extends over 13 amino acids. The CDR3 here is CSGGQGEGETQYF. The DNA of the CDR3 is TGCAGCGGGGGACAGGGAGAGGGAGAGACCCAGTACTTC. Combining the CDR3 with reference TRBV29-1 and TRBJ2-5 gives the whole variable domain SAVISQKPSRDICQRGTSLTIQCQVDSQVTMMFWYRQQPGQSLTLIATANQGSEATYESGFVIDKFPISRPNLTFSTLTVSNMSPEDSSIYLCSGGQGEGETQYFGPGTRLLVL.

The table lists this clone with a count of one. The V gene is TRBV13, the J gene TRBJ1-4; 8 bases are shared with TRBD1. V was pared by 5 bases and J by 8 bases, with 13 bases of the junction left unmatched. There are 16 residues in the CDR3. Germline V gene sequence: CDR1 PRHDT, CDR2 FYEKMQ (reference sequence). The CDR3 nucleotides read TGTGCCAGCAGCCAACAGGGGGGTCTTTTTGGCGAAAAACTGTTTTTT. Protein product: CASSQQGGLFGEKLFF.

This sequence joins TRBV7-9 and TRBJ2-5; 8 nucleotides match TRBD2. V was clipped by 3 bases and J by 2 bases; unmatched bases: 8. Germline CDR1 and CDR2: SEHNR and FQNEAQ (reference sequence). This CDR3 has 16 residues. CDR3 nucleotides: TGTGCCAGCAGCTTGGTAGCGGGACTTGGACAAGAGACCCAGTACTTC. Its protein is CASSLVAGLGQETQYF.

The chain employs TRBV6-5 and TRBJ1-5; 8 bases line up with TRBD1. From germline, CDR1 is MNHEY and CDR2 SVGAGI. The CDR3 totals 16 residues. The V segment lost 4 bases and the J segment 3 bases; nucleotides outside the gene matches: 8. CDR3 sequence reads: CASSSRTGIFNQPQHF. Written as DNA, the CDR3 is TGTGCCAGCAGTTCTCGGACAGGGATATTCAATCAGCCCCAGCATTTT.

V is TRBV6-6 and J is TRBJ1-1; D not resolved. CDR1 and CDR2 (germline): MNHNY, SVGAGI (reference sequence). This CDR3 is built from 14 residues. V was cut by 0 bases and J by 2 bases, with 7 bases left in between. CDR3 in DNA: TGTGCCAGCAGTTACTCCTTAAGCAACACTGAAGCTTTCTTT. This codes for CASSYSLSNTEAFF.

The chain combines TRBV5-1 with TRBJ2-6; 8 bases map to TRBD1. CDR3 length equals 16 residues. V dropped 4 bases and J dropped 4; count of bases not matched to a gene: 7. Per germline, CDR1 SGHRS and CDR2 YFSETQ. For the CDR3, the DNA is TGCGCCAGCAGCGTGACTACAGGGGGAGGGGCCAACGTCCTGACTTTC. It encodes CASSVTTGGGANVLTF.

This clone came up once. This chain links TRBV10-3 with TRBJ1-4; 9 bases are a match to TRBD1. The germline gives CDR1 ENHRY, CDR2 SYGVKD. This CDR3 has 15 amino acids. J gave up 7 bases and V 2 bases, and 5 bases lay outside the gene matches. The CDR3 DNA is TGTGCCATCAGTGAGCGGACAGGGGTGGGTGAAAAACTGTTTTTT. This gives the protein CAISERTGVGEKLFF.

In DNA, the CDR3 is TGTGCCAGCAGCTTAGTTGTGCGGAATTCACCCCTCCACTTT. Translating it yields CASSLVVRNSPLHF. The V gene is TRBV7-2, the J gene TRBJ1-6, with D unclear. The CDR3 covers 14 residues. With 1 base removed from V and 7 bases from J, the gap between germline ends came to 8 bases. CDR1 SGHTA and CDR2 FQGNSA come from the germline V gene.

The chain combines TRBV27 with TRBJ2-1; TRBD2 agrees at 9 bases. V was clipped by 2 bases and J by 9 bases; unmatched bases: 5. From germline, CDR1 is MNHEY and CDR2 SMNVEV (reference sequence). This CDR3 has 14 amino acids. The CDR3 protein is CASSLEGLAGEQFF. The CDR3 DNA reads TGTGCCAGCAGTTTAGAGGGACTAGCAGGTGAGCAGTTCTTC.

The chain joins TRBV11-1 to TRBJ2-7; D remains unclear. Looked up from germline, CDR1 is SGHAT and CDR2 is FQDESV (reference sequence). V lost 4 bases and J lost 6, with 13 bases in between. The CDR3 sequence is 13 residues long. Here the CDR3 DNA reads TGTGCCAGCAGCTCCCCTCCTTCTAGCGAGCAGTACTTC. Translating it yields CASSSPPSSEQYF.

The J gene is TRBJ2-2, the V gene TRBV7-9, with D perhaps TRBD1 (7 bases). This CDR3 has 15 residues. Germline V lookup: CDR1 SEHNR, CDR2 FQNEAQ (reference sequence). Trimming pared 8 bases from V and 6 bases from J, leaving 19 bases between. This CDR3 reads CASQMEGARAGELFF. CDR3 DNA: TGTGCCAGCCAAATGGAGGGGGCGCGAGCCGGGGAGCTGTTTTTT.

The rearrangement joins TRBV10-3 to TRBJ1-6, with D maybe TRBD1 (6 bases). V was clipped by 2 bases and J by 10 bases, with 18 bases between them. The CDR3 length is 16 residues. Germline V gene sequence: CDR1 ENHRY, CDR2 SYGVKD. The CDR3 DNA reads as TGTGCCATCAGTGAGCTTCCACAGGGTATAGAATCACCCCTCCACTTT. Translated: CAISELPQGIESPLHF.

V usage is TRBV30 and J usage is TRBJ1-4, with 8 bases lining up with TRBD1. The germline gives CDR1 GTSNPN, CDR2 SVGIG (reference sequence). The CDR3 loop spans 12 amino acids. V lost 4 bases to trimming and J lost 10 bases; unmatched junction nucleotides: 5. The CDR3 spells CAWNLGTGKLFF. DNA of the CDR3: TGTGCCTGGAACCTAGGGACAGGAAAACTGTTTTTT.

This clone was observed once. A read error may account for a junction end that differs from germline. This chain connects TRBV3-1 (or the pseudogene TRBV3-2) to TRBJ2-5, with a possible D match to TRBD2 (6 bases). Germline-derived CDR1 and CDR2 are LGHDT and YNNKEL (reference sequence). This CDR3 is 16 amino acids long. DNA of the CDR3: TGTGCCAGCAGTCAAGAGGGACTTAGAGGTCAAGAGACCCAGTACTTC. Translation: CASSQEGLRGQETQYF.

The chain links TRBV7-8 to TRBJ1-2, with 7 bases aligning to TRBD1. CDR3 length: 16 amino acids. The germline V gene has CDR1 SGHVS and CDR2 FQNEAQ. With V trimmed by 5 bases and J by 3 bases, 12 bases remained unmatched. CDR3 amino acids: CASSPRTGTDYYGYTF. For the CDR3, the DNA is TGTGCCAGCAGCCCCCGGACCGGGACAGACTACTATGGCTACACCTTC.

The chain recombines TRBV4-2 with TRBJ1-2, with 7 bases lining up with TRBD1. The CDR3 covers 16 residues. After removal of 0 bases from V and 4 bases from J, the junction contained 8 bases not matched to a gene. The V gene's germline CDR1 is LGHNA and CDR2 YNFKEQ. This CDR3 is CASSQERQGELYGYTF. The DNA of the CDR3 is TGTGCCAGCAGCCAAGAGAGGCAGGGGGAGCTCTATGGCTACACCTTC.

The chain recombines TRBV16 with TRBJ2-5; 8 nucleotides agree with TRBD1. The germline gives CDR1 KGHSY, CDR2 FQNENV. CDR3 length: 14 amino acids. V was pared by 5 bases and J by 4 bases, with 6 bases of the junction left unmatched. Written as DNA, the CDR3 is TGTGCCAGCAGCGTGGACAGGGCGTCAGAGACCCAGTACTTC. Translated: CASSVDRASETQYF.

This chain links TRBV2 with TRBJ2-1, with 12 bases that match TRBD2. Germline CDR1 SNHLY, CDR2 FYNNEI. The CDR3 runs to 15 residues. Trimming cost V 5 bases and J 5 bases; bases outside gene matches: 4. The CDR3 region is CASSKGLAGDNEQFF. The CDR3 nucleotides read TGTGCCAGCAGTAAGGGACTAGCGGGCGACAATGAGCAGTTCTTC.

The chain is built from TRBV19 and TRBJ2-7, with 7 positions matching TRBD1. The CDR3 consists of 13 residues. The germline gives CDR1 LNHDA, CDR2 SQIVND (reference sequence). With 5 bases clipped from V and 3 bases from J, the junction kept 4 bases outside the gene matches. The CDR3 sequence: CASSFRDSYEQYF. The CDR3 DNA reads as TGTGCCAGTAGTTTCCGGGACAGCTACGAGCAGTACTTC.

In this sample, this clone turned up a few times. CDR3 DNA: TGTGCCTGGAGTCGTAGGGGACAGGGGTCGGTTAAAGACTATGGCTACACCTTC. Protein: CAWSRRGQGSVKDYGYTF. The V call is TRBV30, the J call TRBJ1-2, with 10 bases lining up with TRBD1. The germline gives CDR1 GTSNPN, CDR2 SVGIG (reference sequence). The V gene end was trimmed by 2 bases and the J gene end by 3 bases; junction bases not matched to a gene: 15. The CDR3 length is 18 residues. The full variable domain, completed using reference TRBV30 and TRBJ1-2, is SQTIHQWPATLVQPVGSPLSLECTVEGTSNPNLYWYRQAAGRGLQLLFYSVGIGQISSEVPQNLSASRPQDRQFILSSKKLLLSDSGFYLCAWSRRGQGSVKDYGYTFGSGTRLTVV.

The sample holds many counts of this clone. DNA of the CDR3: TGCGCCAGCAGCCAACCCGGGACAGGGGGGAGATCTTATGAAAAACTGTTTTTT. Its protein product is CASSQPGTGGRSYEKLFF. This sequence joins TRBV4-1 and TRBJ1-4; 11 bases map to TRBD1. In germline, CDR1 is MGHRA, CDR2 YSYEKL. J gave up 6 bases and V 2 bases, and 11 bases lay outside the gene matches. The CDR3 sequence is 18 residues long.

CDR3: CASTPGGNTGELFF. DNA for the CDR3: TGTGCCAGCACCCCAGGGGGGAACACCGGGGAGCTGTTTTTT. The chain recombines TRBV28 with TRBJ2-2; 7 positions match TRBD1. Germline V gene data show CDR1 as MDHEN and CDR2 as SYDVKM. V lost 7 bases to trimming and J lost 1 base; unmatched junction nucleotides: 3. CDR3 length equals 14 residues.

This sequence joins TRBV12-5 and TRBJ1-5; possibly TRBD1 for D (5 bases). V lost 1 base and J lost 0, with 7 bases in between. CDR3 length equals 15 residues. The V gene's germline CDR1 is LGHNT and CDR2 FRNRAP. The CDR3 reads CASGLGQFSNQPQHF. CDR3 DNA sequence: TGTGCTAGTGGTTTGGGACAGTTTAGCAATCAGCCCCAGCATTTT.